The 3 T cell receptor beta chains in this list originate from one sample, sequenced in a study of blood T cell repertoires in COVID-19. Profiled with immunoSEQ multiplex PCR; TCRdb holds only in-frame clones, not every one. The repertoire includes roughly 440,000 clones, 88% of them detected once, and over 9.5% sits in the top ten. The sample consisted of peripheral blood. The receptors were gathered from a woman between 50 and 59 years old with COVID-19, enrolled during active disease.

There are a few counts of this clone. The chain couples TRBV19 to TRBJ1-1, with 7 bases that match TRBD1. The CDR3 sequence is 15 residues long. The J segment lost 8 bases and the V segment lost 2 bases, leaving 11 bases of the junction unmatched. Germline V CDR1 and CDR2: LNHDA, SQIVND (reference sequence). The CDR3 bases are TGTGCCAGTAGTATACAAAACAGGGGCCCTCTCGAAGCTTTCTTT. Protein product: CASSIQNRGPLEAFF.

V is TRBV5-4 and J is TRBJ2-1; tentative D call: TRBD1 (6 bases). V was pared by 0 bases and J by 8 bases, with 12 bases between. The CDR3 contains 14 residues. Per the germline V gene, CDR1 is SGHNT and CDR2 is YYREEE (reference sequence). CDR3 DNA sequence: TGTGCCAGCAGCTTGGAGGCAGGGGTTGATGAGCAGTTCTTC. Protein sequence: CASSLEAGVDEQFF.

This chain uses TRBV30 with TRBJ1-2; 8 bases are a match to TRBD1. The CDR3 runs 13 residues. Germline CDR1 and CDR2: GTSNPN and SVGIG (reference sequence). With V trimmed by 2 bases and J by 4 bases, 3 bases remained unmatched. CDR3 coding DNA: TGTGCCTGGAGTATCGGACAGGGCTATGGCTACACCTTC. As protein: CAWSIGQGYGYTF.